The table lists the clone carrying this TCR beta chain with a few counts. Its specificity is unknown. Neighboring lung without atypia was obtained no less than 2 cm from the tumor margin. The sample originates from a study of T cells in localized non-small cell lung cancer. General study findings and limits: A median of around 58 clones ranked among the top 100 in tumor appeared in adjacent lung. A raised T cell density in blood coincided with lengthier overall survival.

Trimming cost V 10 bases and J 8 bases, with 17 bases left between them. This CDR3 has 13 residues. Per the germline V gene, CDR1 is MNHGY and CDR2 is SAAAGT. TCRdb's copy holds only in-frame clones and misses some; the assay was immunoSEQ multiplex PCR. The sample includes around 970 clones, under 30% of them seen just once. J is TRBJ1-4 and V is TRBV6-8, with D perhaps matching TRBD1 (6 bases). The sequence was collected from a man between 35 and 75 years old with stage II lung adenocarcinoma. The sequencing used normal lung tissue next to the tumor, collected before any cancer treatment. This chain's CDR3 is CAIRGHEGEKLFF. Written as DNA, the CDR3 is TGTGCCATCAGGGGACATGAGGGAGAAAAACTGTTTTTT.